This record concerns one T cell receptor (beta chain) sequence. Here immunoSEQ multiplex PCR was the method, and the copy in TCRdb shows in-frame clones only, minus some. The repertoire includes approximately 82,000 clones, around 94% of them detected once, and 0.2% to 0.3% sits in the top ten. The data derive from a study of technical replicates of blood from a handful of donors. The CDR3 sequence is 17 residues long. This TCR derives from a human donor in good health. This chain links TRBV21-1 with TRBJ2-1; TRBD2 is the table's D call and was not checked against the DNA. TRBV21-1 is noted as a pseudogene. Sequenced material: T cells isolated from PBMCs. The CDR3 region is CASSKVSGLGTYNEQFF. CDR3 in DNA: TGTGCCAGCAGCAAAGTTTCAGGACTGGGGACCTACAATGAGCAGTTCTTC.